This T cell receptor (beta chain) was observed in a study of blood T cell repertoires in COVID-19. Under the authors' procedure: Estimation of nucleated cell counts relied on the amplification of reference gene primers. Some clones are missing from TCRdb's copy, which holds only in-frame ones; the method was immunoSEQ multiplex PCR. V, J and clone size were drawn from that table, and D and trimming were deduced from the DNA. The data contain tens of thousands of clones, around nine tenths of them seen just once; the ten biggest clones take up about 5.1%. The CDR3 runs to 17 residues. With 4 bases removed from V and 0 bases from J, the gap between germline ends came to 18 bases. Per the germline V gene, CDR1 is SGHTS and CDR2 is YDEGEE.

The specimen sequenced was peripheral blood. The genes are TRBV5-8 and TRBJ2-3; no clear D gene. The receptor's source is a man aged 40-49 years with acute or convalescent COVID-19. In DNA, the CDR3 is TGTGCCAGCAGCCGCCCTTTGTGGCCCGGGAGCACAGATACGCAGTATTTT. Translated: CASSRPLWPGSTDTQYF.